The entry below describes one T cell receptor (beta chain). This entry comes from a study of T cell clones after liver transplantation. The CDR3 consists of 14 residues. The germline V gene has CDR1 SGHTA and CDR2 FQGTGA. V dropped 1 base and J dropped 2 bases, with 9 bases sitting between them. Some clones are missing from TCRdb's copy, which holds only in-frame ones; the method was immunoSEQ multiplex PCR. The sample lists over 60,000 clones, approximately 80% seen once, with about 0.64% in the top ten. The receptor was derived from a human donor who received a liver transplant. The sample consisted of CD4+ T cells from blood, taken before liver transplant. The chain links TRBV7-3 to TRBJ2-7, with D possibly matching TRBD2 (6 bases). CDR3 protein: CASSLKGGTYEQYF. The CDR3 coding sequence is TGTGCCAGCAGCTTAAAAGGCGGGACCTACGAGCAGTACTTC.